This T cell receptor (beta chain) was sequenced in a study of cytomegalovirus exposure and HLA in healthy donors. It was with 60 Vbeta and 13 Jbeta primers that the PCR ran. Under the authors' procedure: A later analysis tallied 65 million to 85 million unique TCR beta chains, around 9.9 million of them shared. Profiling relied on immunoSEQ multiplex PCR, and the TCRdb table lists in-frame clones only, not all of them. V, J and clone size were drawn from that table, and D and trimming were deduced from the DNA. The sample has 35,000 to 50,000 clones. With 3 bases clipped from V and 0 bases from J, the junction kept 2 bases outside the gene matches. Germline values: CDR1 KGHSH, CDR2 LQKENI. This CDR3 contains 15 residues.

Sequences were obtained from PBMCs. The chain joins TRBV18 to TRBJ1-5, with TRBD1 identical over 7 bases. The sequence was obtained from a woman in her 30s in good health and CMV-seropositive. CDR3 amino acids: CASSPGQSSNQPQHF. The CDR3 DNA is TGTGCCAGCTCACCGGGACAGAGTAGCAATCAGCCCCAGCATTTT.